This TCR beta chain came from a study of CD8+ T cells in alopecia areata. As for the study in general: Twice a day, 5 to 10 mg of oral tofacitinib was administered to treated patients.

On this clone: Its antigen is undetermined.

Study-wide results and caveats: Scalp sequencing captures resident alphabeta T cells of normal skin too.

RNA was isolated and reverse transcribed to cDNA, the sequencing template. This table comes from immunoSEQ multiplex PCR, and its TCRdb copy is limited to in-frame clones, with some not included. The table has around 50,000 clones, around 96% seen once. Alopecia areata patients provided lesional scalp punch biopsies and peripheral blood, both collected for the study. PBMCs, the starting material, were the source of sorted CD4+ and CD8+ T cells. The sequencing here drew on CD8+ T cells sorted from blood, taken at week 0. This TCR derives from a human donor with alopecia areata.

CDR3 DNA: TGTGCCAGCAGTGAACTAGCGGACTCCTACGAGCAGTACTTC. Its translation is CASSELADSYEQYF. The chain combines TRBV6-1 with TRBJ2-5; 7 nucleotides agree with TRBD2. The J call may not be correct, given that the DNA end is closer to TRBJ2-7. Germline V CDR1 and CDR2: MNHNS, SASEGT. CDR3 length: 14 amino acids.